The rows below give T cell receptor beta chains drawn from one sample of a study of cytomegalovirus exposure and HLA in healthy donors. TCRdb's table, derived via immunoSEQ multiplex PCR, lists solely in-frame clones and lacks some. The sample lists about 150,000 clones, more than 70% occurring once. The specimen was PBMCs. The source of these receptors is a human donor in good health. Each CDR3 is given with its conserved first and last residue. The D gene is left open where the match is weak. Not all rows give a size; the values are once, few, many and, for expanded clones, a class.

v_call,d_call,clone_size,cdr3_length,j_call,cdr3_aa,cdr3_nt
TRBV9,NA,NA,14,TRBJ2-7,CASSVGAVAHEQYF,TGTGCCAGCAGCGTAGGGGCAGTTGCCCACGAGCAGTACTTC
TRBV6-6,NA,NA,13,TRBJ2-7,CASSLTQGYEQYF,TGTGCCAGCAGCCTCACCCAGGGGTACGAGCAGTACTTC
TRBV14,TRBD1,NA,16,TRBJ2-1,CASSHWTGNSYNEQFF,TGTGCCAGCAGCCACTGGACAGGGAACTCCTACAATGAGCAGTTCTTC
TRBV14,NA,NA,13,TRBJ2-1,CASSQVLAGEQFF,TGTGCCAGCAGCCAGGTGCTCGCGGGTGAGCAGTTCTTC
TRBV2,NA,NA,15,TRBJ2-4,CASSEIDSPKNIQYF,TGTGCCAGCAGTGAAATCGACAGCCCCAAAAACATTCAGTACTTC
TRBV5-1,TRBD1,NA,14,TRBJ2-5,CASSARQGEETQYF,TGCGCCAGCAGCGCAAGACAGGGGGAAGAGACCCAGTACTTC
TRBV5-1,TRBD1,NA,17,TRBJ1-1,CASSLGTGGRMNTEAFF,TGCGCCAGCAGCTTGGGGACAGGGGGCCGCATGAACACTGAAGCTTTCTTT
TRBV6-5,NA,once,13,TRBJ2-2,CASNRGRAGELFF,TGTGCCAGCAATCGAGGGCGGGCCGGGGAGCTGTTTTTT
TRBV7-2,NA,NA,14,TRBJ1-3,CASSPRGAGNTIYF,TGTGCCAGCAGCCCCCGGGGAGCTGGAAACACCATATATTTT
TRBV7-9,NA,few,13,TRBJ1-1,CASSYKTNTEAFF,TGTGCCAGCAGCTACAAAACGAACACTGAAGCTTTCTTT
TRBV9,NA,NA,15,TRBJ2-7,CASSVGLTGLNEQYF,TGTGCCAGCAGCGTAGGACTTACAGGGTTAAACGAGCAGTACTTC
TRBV11-2,TRBD1,NA,15,TRBJ1-1,CASSLGQGEGTEAFF,TGTGCCAGCAGCTTAGGACAGGGCGAGGGCACTGAAGCTTTCTTT
TRBV7-9,NA,NA,17,TRBJ2-7,CASSLISAESTPYEQYF,TGTGCCAGCAGCTTAATTTCGGCGGAATCAACACCCTACGAGCAGTACTTC
TRBV9,NA,once,16,TRBJ1-4,CASSLQAGVANEKLFF,TGTGCCAGCAGCCTGCAGGCGGGGGTAGCTAATGAAAAACTGTTTTTT
TRBV2,TRBD1,NA,15,TRBJ2-1,CASSGQGVVYNEQFF,TGTGCCAGCAGTGGGCAGGGGGTGGTATACAATGAGCAGTTCTTC
TRBV15,NA,NA,15,TRBJ2-1,CATSRAGRLVDEQFF,TGTGCCACCAGCAGAGCGGGTCGCCTAGTCGATGAGCAGTTCTTC
TRBV6-4,NA,few,13,TRBJ1-5,CASSQGPNQPQHF,TGTGCCAGCAGCCAGGGTCCAAATCAGCCCCAGCATTTT
TRBV28,TRBD1,few,14,TRBJ1-2,CASSTTGGGYGYTF,TGTGCCAGCAGTACAACAGGGGGTGGGTATGGCTACACCTTC
TRBV4-3,TRBD2,NA,17,TRBJ2-7,CASNGFAGGYLSYEQYF,TGCGCCAGCAACGGTTTCGCGGGGGGCTACCTCTCTTACGAGCAGTACTTC
TRBV7-2,TRBD1,NA,11,TRBJ1-6,CASRADRVLHF,TGTGCCAGCAGGGCTGACAGGGTCCTCCACTTT
TRBV25-1,TRBD1,NA,16,TRBJ2-1,CASSDLGQGPYNEQFF,TGTGCCAGCAGTGACCTTGGACAGGGCCCTTACAATGAGCAGTTCTTC
TRBV12-5,NA,NA,13,TRBJ1-5,CASGLDSRQPQHF,TGTGCTAGTGGTTTGGACAGTAGGCAGCCCCAGCATTTT
TRBV28,TRBD1,NA,12,TRBJ1-2,CASGTEYYGYTF,TGTGCCAGTGGGACAGAATACTATGGCTACACCTTC
TRBV11-2,NA,few,14,TRBJ1-4,CASSLAGKGEKLFF,TGTGCCAGCAGCTTAGCAGGGAAGGGTGAAAAACTGTTTTTT
TRBV7-9,NA,NA,14,TRBJ2-1,CASSLVQGYNEQFF,TGTGCCAGCAGCTTAGTACAGGGCTACAATGAGCAGTTCTTC
TRBV4-1,NA,once,13,TRBJ1-2,CASSPVGDYGYTF,TGCGCCAGCAGCCCAGTAGGGGACTATGGCTACACCTTC
TRBV4-3,TRBD1,NA,16,TRBJ1-2,CASSQVQGVMNDGYTF,TGCGCCAGCAGCCAGGTGCAGGGGGTCATGAACGATGGCTACACCTTC